The 3 T cell receptor beta chains below all came from one sample that was sequenced in a study of Ad26.COV2.S vaccination and SARS-CoV-2 variants. As for treatment: around 19 received Ad26.COV2.S at low or high dose, single or two shots; 5 received placebo; per-sample allocation not given. Collection of samples fell on day 63 after the first vaccine or placebo injection. TCRdb's table, derived via immunoSEQ multiplex PCR, lists solely in-frame clones and lacks some. The data contain hundreds of thousands of clones, 80% to 90% of them singletons. Specimen: peripheral blood, collected in a trial of Ad26.COV2.S vaccine versus placebo. The receptors come from a person between 18 and 65 years old who received the Ad26.COV2.S COVID-19 vaccine or a placebo.

The V and J genes are TRBV7-2 and TRBJ2-5; 8 bases are shared with TRBD1. V was pared by 5 bases and J by 4 bases, with 9 bases of the junction left unmatched. Germline V gene data show CDR1 as SGHTA and CDR2 as FQGNSA. The CDR3 contains 15 residues. The CDR3 spells CASSLEQGVRETQYF. The CDR3 nucleotides are TGTGCCAGCAGCCTCGAACAGGGGGTGAGAGAGACCCAGTACTTC.

The rearrangement joins TRBV11-1 to TRBJ1-2, with 9 bases that match TRBD1. This CDR3 contains 16 residues. V shed 2 bases and J 4 bases; nucleotides not matched to a gene: 8. Germline V gene sequence: CDR1 SGHAT, CDR2 FQDESV (reference sequence). The CDR3 is CASSLWGTGTGYGYTF. In DNA form, the CDR3 reads TGTGCCAGCAGCTTATGGGGGACAGGGACGGGCTATGGCTACACCTTC.

The rearrangement uses TRBV7-9 and TRBJ2-3; no firm D call. CDR1 SEHNR and CDR2 FQNEAQ come from the germline V gene (reference sequence). V was clipped by 5 bases and J by 0 bases, with 3 bases between them. The CDR3 extends over 12 amino acids. The CDR3 DNA sequence: TGTGCCAGCAGCATTAGCACAGATACGCAGTATTTT. It is translated as CASSISTDTQYF.